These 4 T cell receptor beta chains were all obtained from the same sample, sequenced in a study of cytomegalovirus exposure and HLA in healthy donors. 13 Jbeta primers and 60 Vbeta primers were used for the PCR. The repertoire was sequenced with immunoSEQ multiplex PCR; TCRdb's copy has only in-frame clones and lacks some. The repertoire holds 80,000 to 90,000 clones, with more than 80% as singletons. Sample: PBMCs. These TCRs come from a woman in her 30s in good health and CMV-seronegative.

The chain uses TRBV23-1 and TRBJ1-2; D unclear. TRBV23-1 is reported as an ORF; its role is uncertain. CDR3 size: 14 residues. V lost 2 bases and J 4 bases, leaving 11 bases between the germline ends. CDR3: CASSQPPGTYGYTF. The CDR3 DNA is TGCGCCAGCAGTCAACCCCCGGGAACCTATGGCTACACCTTC.

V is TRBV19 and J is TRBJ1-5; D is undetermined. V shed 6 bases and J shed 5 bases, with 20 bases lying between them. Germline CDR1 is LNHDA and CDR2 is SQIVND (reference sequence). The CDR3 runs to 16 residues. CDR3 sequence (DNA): TGTGCCAGTAGCTCTTCGACCGGGGTAGTCCATCAGCCCCAGCATTTT. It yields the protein CASSSSTGVVHQPQHF.

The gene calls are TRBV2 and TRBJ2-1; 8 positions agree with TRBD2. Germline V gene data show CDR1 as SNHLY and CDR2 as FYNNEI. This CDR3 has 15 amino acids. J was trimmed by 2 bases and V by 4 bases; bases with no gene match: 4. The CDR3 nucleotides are TGTGCCAGCAGTGGACCGGGACTAGCCTACAATGAGCAGTTCTTC. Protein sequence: CASSGPGLAYNEQFF.

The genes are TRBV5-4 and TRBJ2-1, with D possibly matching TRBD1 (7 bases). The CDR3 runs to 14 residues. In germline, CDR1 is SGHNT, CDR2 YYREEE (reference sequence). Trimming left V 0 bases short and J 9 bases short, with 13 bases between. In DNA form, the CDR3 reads TGTGCCAGCAGCTTGGCCGCAGGGGGGAGTGAGCAGTTCTTC. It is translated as CASSLAAGGSEQFF.